The clone carrying this TCR beta chain has at least ten counts. No antigen is known for it. V shed 4 bases, J shed 5 bases, and the junction held 5 bases outside the gene matches. The CDR3 has 13 residues. Germline V gene sequence: CDR1 SGHKS, CDR2 YYEKEE (reference sequence). These data come from a study of T-cell memory formation after mild COVID-19. In the study overall: Largely, TCR clusters stayed within a single donor. Broader study findings: SARS-CoV-2 specificity was not confirmed for second-wave clones peaking on day 37.

TCRdb fed the 5' RACE reads into MiXCR, producing one record per CDR3 protein. The sample shows more than 300,000 distinct CDR3 sequences, roughly an eighth of them seen only once. This sequence joins TRBV5-5 and TRBJ2-5, with 7 bases identical to TRBD2. This sequence originates from a man aged 18 to 35 who had mild COVID-19 (a few samples of this study predate the infection). Cell type and time point are not known. The sample consisted of PBMCs or a T cell subset sorted from them (not recorded which). The CDR3 DNA reads TGTGCCAGCAGCGCGGGAGTCAGGGAGACCCAGTACTTC. It encodes CASSAGVRETQYF.